Presented here are 5 T cell receptor beta chains from one specimen sequenced in a study of CD8 T cells in ankylosing spondylitis. Study results and caveats: A TCR beta motif made of eight highly homologous variants seemed typical of ankylosing spondylitis blood.

TCRdb used MiXCR to reprocess the 5' RACE reads, holding one entry per CDR3 protein. The repertoire has around 890,000 distinct CDR3 sequences, over 9.5% of them found once; the top ten carry approximately 0.51%. Their antigens remain unidentified. The sequencing input was blood, either unsorted or a sorted T cell fraction (not recorded which). The source of these receptors is a male donor with ankylosing spondylitis.

Only a few counts were recorded for this clonotype. The rearrangement uses TRBV20-1 and TRBJ2-2; perhaps TRBD1 as D (5 bases). In germline, CDR1 is DFQATT, CDR2 SNEGSKA (reference sequence). V lost 3 bases and J 0 bases, leaving 14 bases between the germline ends. CDR3 size: 16 residues. The CDR3 sequence: CSARRPEGANTGELFF. The CDR3 region has the DNA TGCAGTGCTAGGAGGCCTGAAGGGGCGAACACCGGGGAGCTGTTTTTT.

Only a few counts were recorded for this clonotype. This chain links TRBV4-1 with TRBJ2-4, with TRBD1 identical over 9 bases. This CDR3 has 17 amino acids. The germline V gene encodes CDR1 MGHRA and CDR2 YSYEKL. Germline trimming cut 4 bases from V and 3 bases from J; bases unmatched to any gene: 10. In DNA form, the CDR3 reads TGCGCCAGCAGCCCCGGGACAGGGACGTTCGTCAAAAACATTCAGTACTTC. It specifies CASSPGTGTFVKNIQYF.

The V and J genes are TRBV6-5 and TRBJ2-7, with D unresolved. This CDR3 region has 15 residues. Trimming took off 0 bases at V and 7 bases at J, with 16 bases between the two ends. The germline CDR1 and CDR2 sequences are MNHEY and SVGAGI. The CDR3 DNA follows: TGTGCCAGCAGTTACTCCCCAGACCCACTCCTGGAGCAGTACTTC. Encoded protein: CASSYSPDPLLEQYF.

This clonotype was seen repeatedly, ten times or more. The V and J genes are TRBV12-3 or TRBV12-4 and TRBJ2-1; TRBD2 matches 10 bases. The length of the CDR3 is 15 residues. After removal of 8 bases from V and 1 base from J, the junction contained 5 bases not matched to a gene. The chain's CDR3 is CASLPSGSSYNEQFF. DNA of the CDR3: TGTGCCAGCCTCCCTAGCGGGAGTTCCTACAATGAGCAGTTCTTC.

This clonotype was seen ten or more times. This chain joins TRBV29-1 and TRBJ1-5; D not certain. CDR1 SQVTM and CDR2 ANQGSEA come from the germline V gene. The CDR3 contains 13 residues. V gave up 5 bases and J gave up 3 bases, with 11 bases separating them. CDR3 protein: CSVLDKFNQPQHF. CDR3 in DNA: TGCAGCGTTCTTGACAAGTTCAATCAGCCCCAGCATTTT.